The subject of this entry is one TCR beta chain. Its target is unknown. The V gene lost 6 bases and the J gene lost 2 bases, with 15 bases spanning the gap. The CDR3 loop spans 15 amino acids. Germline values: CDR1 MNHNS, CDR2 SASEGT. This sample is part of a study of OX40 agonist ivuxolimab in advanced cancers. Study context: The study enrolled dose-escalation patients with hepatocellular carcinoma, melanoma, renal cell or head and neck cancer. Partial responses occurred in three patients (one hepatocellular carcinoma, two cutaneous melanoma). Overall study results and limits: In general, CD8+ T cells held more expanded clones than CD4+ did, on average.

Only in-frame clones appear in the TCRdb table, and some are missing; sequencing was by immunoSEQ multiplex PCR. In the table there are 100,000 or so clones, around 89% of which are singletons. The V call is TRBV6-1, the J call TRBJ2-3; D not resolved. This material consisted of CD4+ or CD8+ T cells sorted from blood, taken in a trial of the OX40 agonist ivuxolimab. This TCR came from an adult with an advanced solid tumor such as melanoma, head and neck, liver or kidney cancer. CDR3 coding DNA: TGTGCCAGCAGCGAGTTTAATCGAGTCACAGATACGCAGTATTTT. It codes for CASSEFNRVTDTQYF.